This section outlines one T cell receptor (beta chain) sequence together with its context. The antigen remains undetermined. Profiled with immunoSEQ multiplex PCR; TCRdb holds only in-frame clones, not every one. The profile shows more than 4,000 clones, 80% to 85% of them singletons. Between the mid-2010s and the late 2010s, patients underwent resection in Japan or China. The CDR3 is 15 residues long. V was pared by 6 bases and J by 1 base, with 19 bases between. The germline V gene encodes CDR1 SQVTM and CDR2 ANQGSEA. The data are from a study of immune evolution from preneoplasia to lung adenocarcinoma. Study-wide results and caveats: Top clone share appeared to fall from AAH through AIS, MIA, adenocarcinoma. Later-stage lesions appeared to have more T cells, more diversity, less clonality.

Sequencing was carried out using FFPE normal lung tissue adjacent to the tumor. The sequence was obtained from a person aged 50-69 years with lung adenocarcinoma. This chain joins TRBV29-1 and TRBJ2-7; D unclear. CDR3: CSVRPTNDRSYEQYF. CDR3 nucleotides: TGCAGCGTCCGACCCACAAATGACCGATCCTACGAGCAGTACTTC.